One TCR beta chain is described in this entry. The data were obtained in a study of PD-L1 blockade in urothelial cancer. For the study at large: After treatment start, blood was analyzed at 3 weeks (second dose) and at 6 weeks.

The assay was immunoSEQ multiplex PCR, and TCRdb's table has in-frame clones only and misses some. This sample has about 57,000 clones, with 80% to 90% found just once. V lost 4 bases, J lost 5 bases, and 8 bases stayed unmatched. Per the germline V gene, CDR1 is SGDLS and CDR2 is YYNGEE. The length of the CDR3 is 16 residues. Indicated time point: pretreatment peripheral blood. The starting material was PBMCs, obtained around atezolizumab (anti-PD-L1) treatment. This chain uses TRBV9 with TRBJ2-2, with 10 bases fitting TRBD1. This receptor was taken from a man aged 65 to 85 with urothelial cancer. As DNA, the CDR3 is TGTGCCAGCAGCATCCGGGACAGGGGAAGGACCGGGGAGCTGTTTTTT. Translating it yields CASSIRDRGRTGELFF.